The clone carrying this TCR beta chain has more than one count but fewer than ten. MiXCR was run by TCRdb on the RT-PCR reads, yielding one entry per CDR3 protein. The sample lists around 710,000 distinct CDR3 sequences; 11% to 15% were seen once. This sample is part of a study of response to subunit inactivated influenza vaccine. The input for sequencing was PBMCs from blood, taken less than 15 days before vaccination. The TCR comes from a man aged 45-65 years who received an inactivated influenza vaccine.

In nucleotides, the CDR3 is TGTGCCTGGAGTGTAATGGGAGGTTGGAGGACCCATAGGGATGAGCAGTTCTTC. It encodes CAWSVMGGWRTHRDEQFF. V usage is TRBV30 and J usage is TRBJ2-1; the D gene is possibly TRBD2 (6 bases). Per germline, CDR1 GTSNPN and CDR2 SVGIG (reference sequence). Trimming took off 0 bases at V and 8 bases at J, with 26 bases between the two ends. This CDR3 contains 18 residues.